Listed below are T cell receptor beta chains from one sample, sequenced in a study of human T cells and chemical hapten exposure. TCRdb reanalysed the RACE reads using MiXCR and keeps one entry per CDR3 protein. The sample consists of 60,000 to 80,000 distinct CDR3 sequences, around 7% of them appearing once. This specimen consisted of whole blood, obtained in connection with sensitization to the hapten diphenylcyclopropenone (DPC). These receptors were obtained from a woman aged 30 to 39 with alopecia areata. Some clones in this sample may be carry-over from other donors' samples. Both conserved end residues are part of each CDR3. Each record gives: clone size, V gene, J gene, D gene, CDR3 DNA, CDR3 protein. D genes are given only for firm matches. The listing skips clone size in some rows; elsewhere it reads once, few, many or a size class.

clone size: many
V gene: TRBV12-3/TRBV12-4
J gene: TRBJ2-7
D gene: -
CDR3 DNA: TGTGCCAGCAGTTTTCAGGGAACCTACGAGCAGTACTTC
CDR3 protein: CASSFQGTYEQYF

clone size: many
V gene: TRBV20-1
J gene: TRBJ2-7
D gene: -
CDR3 DNA: TGCAGTGCTAGAGGCTACAGCGACTACGAGCAGTACTTC
CDR3 protein: CSARGYSDYEQYF

clone size: -
V gene: TRBV13
J gene: TRBJ2-5
D gene: -
CDR3 DNA: TGTGCCAGCAGCTTAGATTGGAAAGAGACCCAGTACTTC
CDR3 protein: CASSLDWKETQYF

clone size: many
V gene: TRBV11-2
J gene: TRBJ2-5
D gene: -
CDR3 DNA: TGTGCCAGCAGCTCGATAGCCCGGGGGACCCAGTACTTC
CDR3 protein: CASSSIARGTQYF

clone size: many
V gene: TRBV2
J gene: TRBJ1-1
D gene: -
CDR3 DNA: TGTGCCAGCGGAAGCCAACGGGGATTCACTGAAGCTTTCTTT
CDR3 protein: CASGSQRGFTEAFF

clone size: many
V gene: TRBV11-3
J gene: TRBJ2-6
D gene: -
CDR3 DNA: TGTGCCAGCAGCTCACAGGGTACTGGGGCCAACGTCCTGACTTTC
CDR3 protein: CASSSQGTGANVLTF

clone size: many
V gene: TRBV19
J gene: TRBJ2-1
D gene: TRBD2
CDR3 DNA: TGTGCCAGTAGTATCGTCGGTAGCGGGGGTGAGCAGTTCTTC
CDR3 protein: CASSIVGSGGEQFF

clone size: many
V gene: TRBV5-1
J gene: TRBJ1-1
D gene: -
CDR3 DNA: TGCGCCAGCAGCTTGGCCGGCAGGGTAGCTTTCTTT
CDR3 protein: CASSLAGRVAFF

clone size: few
V gene: TRBV6-1
J gene: TRBJ1-2
D gene: -
CDR3 DNA: TGTGCCAGCAGTGGGGACGGTAGTAGCTATGGCTACACCTTC
CDR3 protein: CASSGDGSSYGYTF

clone size: -
V gene: TRBV5-1
J gene: TRBJ2-1
D gene: -
CDR3 DNA: TGCGCCAGCAGCTTGGATCAGGGGGGGCCTCGGAATGAGCAGTTCTTC
CDR3 protein: CASSLDQGGPRNEQFF

clone size: -
V gene: TRBV5-6
J gene: TRBJ1-5
D gene: -
CDR3 DNA: TGTGCCAGCAGCTCAGCCTCCCTGGGGCCCCAGCATTTT
CDR3 protein: CASSSASLGPQHF

clone size: many
V gene: TRBV2
J gene: TRBJ2-1
D gene: -
CDR3 DNA: TGTGCCAGCGCGGACGGACGCTCCTACAATGAGCAGTTCTTC
CDR3 protein: CASADGRSYNEQFF

clone size: many
V gene: TRBV3-1
J gene: TRBJ2-7
D gene: -
CDR3 DNA: TGTGCCAGCAGCCAAGAACGGTGGGGAGTATCCTACGAGCAGTACTTC
CDR3 protein: CASSQERWGVSYEQYF

clone size: many
V gene: TRBV10-3
J gene: TRBJ1-1
D gene: -
CDR3 DNA: TGTGCCATCAGTGACCAGGACAAGAAGGCTTTCTTT
CDR3 protein: CAISDQDKKAFF

clone size: few
V gene: TRBV7-3
J gene: TRBJ2-7
D gene: TRBD2
CDR3 DNA: TGTGCCAGCAGCTTAACGGGGGGGACGCAGACCTACGAGCAGTACTTC
CDR3 protein: CASSLTGGTQTYEQYF

clone size: many
V gene: TRBV20-1
J gene: TRBJ2-1
D gene: TRBD2
CDR3 DNA: TGCAGTGCTAGGAAGCGGGGGAGCCACAATGAGCAGTTCTTC
CDR3 protein: CSARKRGSHNEQFF

clone size: -
V gene: TRBV5-1
J gene: TRBJ2-7
D gene: TRBD2
CDR3 DNA: TGCGCCAGCAGCCCCGGGACTAGCGGGGCCCACTCCTACGAGCAGTACTTC
CDR3 protein: CASSPGTSGAHSYEQYF

clone size: many
V gene: TRBV7-8
J gene: TRBJ2-3
D gene: -
CDR3 DNA: TGTGCCAGCAGCTTAGAGGCTAGCCCCCGCGCAGATACGCAGTATTTT
CDR3 protein: CASSLEASPRADTQYF

clone size: many
V gene: TRBV12-3/TRBV12-4
J gene: TRBJ1-2
D gene: TRBD1
CDR3 DNA: TGTGCCAGCAGCCCATCTTTACTGGGACAGGGGAGCGGCTACACCTTC
CDR3 protein: CASSPSLLGQGSGYTF

clone size: many
V gene: TRBV9
J gene: TRBJ2-3
D gene: -
CDR3 DNA: TGTGCCAGCAGCGTAGCCCCCGGGGGCACAGATACGCAGTATTTT
CDR3 protein: CASSVAPGGTDTQYF

clone size: many
V gene: TRBV13
J gene: TRBJ1-1
D gene: -
CDR3 DNA: TGTGCCAGCAGCTTAGCAGGGAACACTGAAGCTTTCTTT
CDR3 protein: CASSLAGNTEAFF

clone size: many
V gene: TRBV30
J gene: TRBJ1-3
D gene: -
CDR3 DNA: TGTGCCTTTAAACCTGGAAACACCATATATTTT
CDR3 protein: CAFKPGNTIYF

clone size: many
V gene: TRBV3-1
J gene: TRBJ2-7
D gene: TRBD1
CDR3 DNA: TGTGCCAGCAGCCAAGGAGGGGGCCTGTCCTACGAGCAGTACTTC
CDR3 protein: CASSQGGGLSYEQYF

clone size: few
V gene: TRBV5-1
J gene: TRBJ1-5
D gene: TRBD1
CDR3 DNA: TGCGCCAGCAGCCAGGGGGGAGGAAATCAGCCCCAGCATTTT
CDR3 protein: CASSQGGGNQPQHF

clone size: many
V gene: TRBV2
J gene: TRBJ2-2
D gene: TRBD2
CDR3 DNA: TGTGCCAGCAGGCCGGGACTAGTTCCCGGGGAGCTGTTTTTT
CDR3 protein: CASRPGLVPGELFF

clone size: many
V gene: TRBV18
J gene: TRBJ2-1
D gene: TRBD1
CDR3 DNA: TGTGCCAGCTCACAGACGACAGGGGCGAATGAGCAGTTCTTC
CDR3 protein: CASSQTTGANEQFF

clone size: many
V gene: TRBV5-1
J gene: TRBJ2-5
D gene: TRBD1
CDR3 DNA: TGCGCCAGCAGCCCAAGCCCGACAGGGCAAGAGACCCAGTACTTC
CDR3 protein: CASSPSPTGQETQYF